The T cell receptor (beta chain) described here comes from a study of cytomegalovirus exposure and HLA in healthy donors (dated by TCRdb to about 2017). The study in broad terms: An earlier analysis of several hundred of the donors reported about 260 Gb of sequence data and approximately 120 million unique TCR beta sequences obtained from 150 million to 200 million T cells. The study was designed to test whether signatures of past pathogen exposure could be identified by cataloging public T cell receptors. Several DR-DQ haplotypes were handled as single units for association and clustering because linkage in the cohort was strong. The later analysis used no new phenotypic data to find candidate immune exposures, relying instead on TCR beta sequences and their occurrence across donors. High-throughput TCR immunosequencing, statistical association of individual TCRs with disease status, and machine learning were combined to predict cytomegalovirus infection status. Besides the first cohort of hundreds of subjects, a separate validation cohort made up of over 100 different subjects was used. Both class I and class II loci were covered by HLA typing, at four-digit resolution. Donor age, sex, ethnicity and CMV serostatus were compiled together with the repertoire data. In an earlier analysis of a few hundred of the donors, high-throughput TCR beta sequencing was used to judge whether each TCR beta V gene segment behaved as functional or pseudogenic. An early release that covered about 600 HLA-typed donors contained about 300 gigabases of sequencing data and tens of millions of unique TCR sequences. A later genetic analysis took genome-wide SNP genotypes for about 55% of the roughly 670 donors and used that subset as a discovery cohort. A later analysis re-analyzed previously published TCR beta repertoires from roughly 600 donors and added high-resolution HLA genotyping to study TCR occurrence patterns. On average, roughly 240,000 unique TCR beta nucleotide sequences were sequenced per donor among fewer than 500 genotyped donors of the cohort, with roughly 18% of those sequences being non-productive. Typing coverage differed by locus: A, B, C, DRB1 and DQB1 were typed in roughly 620-640 donors, DQA1 in around 500, DPA1 in approximately 600, and DPB1 in about 450. The genetic ancestry cluster associated with self-reported Caucasian donors included roughly four fifths of the approximately 430 genotyped donors. The study profiled the T cell repertoires of some 610 subjects by immunosequencing and related them to cytomegalovirus serostatus. All discovery cohort repertoires had been generated on a single sequencing platform.

The cohort was made up of approximately 670 healthy bone marrow donors. All cohort members were sampled while nominally healthy, although unrecorded immune exposures were likely present. The donor was CMV seropositive and belonged to the group of 270 or so seropositive cohort members. Every donor gave a peripheral blood sample, and the peripheral blood mononuclear cells from that sample were used for TCR beta sequencing. Genomic DNA extraction from the blood cell samples was performed with the Qiagen DNeasy Blood Extraction Kit. From the cysteine up to the phenylalanine, the CDR3 has a length of 14 residues. The DNA shown is the 42-base CDR3, in frame from base 1. Based on the germline V gene, the CDR1 and CDR2 sequences are SGHTS and YDEGEE. Summary of the overall study and its limitations: In a later analysis, around 17,000 TCR beta sequences were associated with specific HLA alleles at a false discovery rate of 0.05. A further reported finding was that TCR beta sequences accurately predicted the HLA-A and HLA-B alleles for most subjects in the first cohort. Three of the identified cytomegalovirus-associated TCR beta chains were confirmed in vitro to be specific for cytomegalovirus antigens. Correlated functional status among segregating V segments might be attributable to linkage disequilibrium, but an unknown experimental factor could not be ruled out. In a later analysis, most CMV-associated TCR beta chains were found to appear HLA-restricted, with HLA associations seemingly driven largely by CMV exposure. Presence/absence analyses assumed roughly uniform sequencing depth across donors, an assumption that may not hold. A later analysis found that TCR association rates varied across HLA loci, with DRB1 alleles showing the most associated TCRs and HLA-C alleles the fewest. An association between a missense DCLRE1C variant and V-gene and J-gene trimming of TCR beta chains was found in a later genetic analysis and replicated in an independent cohort. A group of highly shared sequence variants was considered likely to be a technical artifact of the sequencing pipeline. Immune exposure information for the cohort was limited to CMV serostatus. It was suggested by the authors that the approach could potentially be generalized to other disease states and immunological phenotypes. The study listed 150 to 200 TCR beta chains as associated with cytomegalovirus. Most TCR sequences were observed very rarely across donors, whereas some public TCRs were present in many individuals. In a later analysis, several top co-occurrence clusters were reported to appear linked to parvovirus B19, influenza, CMV and Epstein-Barr virus. Some IMGT-functional V segments, including TRBV6-2 and TRBV6-3, could not be distinguished by the 87-base-pair reads and were therefore excluded. In this cohort, only TCR beta chains were sequenced, and detectable features were limited by the absence of alpha or paired-chain data. When HLA alleles, especially DR and DQ, strongly co-occurred, TCR associations were difficult to assign to individual alleles. HLA typing was unavailable for some donors at each locus, so association tests used only the typed subset. Cytomegalovirus status was reported to be diagnosed by the classifier with high specificity and sensitivity in both the original and validation cohorts. In a later analysis, HLA-associated TCR beta chains showed more clonal expansion and lower generation probabilities than non-associated chains that were equally common. The earlier analysis of some 560 of the donors excluded some 16 rarely observed V segments, including chromosome 9 orphons, because counts were too low. According to a later genetic analysis, donors in an Asian-associated ancestry cluster had fewer N-insertions in productive TCRs than the approximately 650-donor mean. Broadly in line with IMGT annotations, most TCR beta V segments showed up in productive rearrangements about 87% or about 30% of the time in an earlier analysis of several hundred of the donors.

Regarding this clone: This receptor's antigen is unknown. Nothing much larger sits one base from this clone, and base qualities are not available.

Libraries were prepared through the immunoSEQ multiplex PCR assay. A mixture of 60 forward primers for TCR Vbeta segments and 13 reverse primers for TCR Jbeta segments was used in the multiplex PCR. The CDR3 region of rearranged TCR beta genes was amplified from genomic DNA by a multiplex PCR assay. Amplified TCR beta libraries were sequenced as 87-base-pair reads on the Illumina HiSeq System. Processing in the source paper ran as follows. Across the 670 or so repertoires, a later analysis counted around 80 million unique TCR beta chains, some 11 million of which were shared by at least two donors. A nearest-neighbor algorithm error-corrected the raw reads and collapsed the reads into unique sequences, merging closely related sequences to remove PCR and sequencing errors. Alignment of CDR3 sequences to IMGT reference sequences was used to assign V, D and J gene segments. Each retained sequence needed at least a six-nucleotide match to both a V gene segment and a J gene segment. Rearrangements were called productive when the CDR3 lacked stop codons and stayed in frame with V and J; all others were non-productive. Following IMGT convention, CDR3 was defined as the stretch from the second conserved V-encoded cysteine to the conserved J-encoded phenylalanine. The earlier analysis of some 550 of the donors excluded any sequence lacking an unambiguous match to a single V gene segment. In an earlier analysis of 587 of the donors, a V segment was called functional when productive rearrangements were above 56.7%, and segregating when the standard deviation between donors exceeded 5%. A statistical classification framework was developed to diagnose cytomegalovirus status using the catalog of TCR beta chain sequences. A later analysis assigned V and J genes by comparing TCR nucleotide sequences with IMGT/GENE-DB human TR gene sequences. The TCRdist pipeline was used in a later analysis to assign CDR3 sequences and most-parsimonious VDJ recombination scenarios. In a later analysis, each TCR beta chain was defined by its CDR3 amino acid sequence together with its V-gene family, and reads lacking a unique V-gene family were excluded. In a later analysis, several hundred highly shared, low-generation-probability nucleotide sequences were removed to address suspected cross-contamination and a sequencing artifact. For each public chain, a later analysis derived a clonal expansion index from normalized ranks of inferred template counts within each repertoire. In a later analysis, generation probabilities were computed using a VDJ recombination model fitted to out-of-frame rearrangements, and the results were checked against IGoR. In a later analysis, TCR-TCR, TCR-HLA and TCR-CMV co-occurrence was scored with hypergeometric tests, and a repertoire-size bias correction was applied to TCR pairs. To estimate false discovery rates, a later analysis permuted the HLA or CMV assignments 20 times. In a later analysis, co-occurring TCRs were grouped with DBSCAN, and TCRdist sequence similarity was added when clustering was performed within HLA-allele-positive subsets. Co-occurrence clustering excluded repertoires with fewer than 30,000 or more than 120,000 public chains, plus five with anomalous nucleotide sharing. TCRdb provides this immuneACCESS table in a form limited to in-frame rearrangements. Some clones are lacking; in checked studies, under half of them reflect an unresolved V gene, and why the rest are absent is not known. The DNA was the basis for D and trimming; V, J and clone size are from that table. The sample table holds fewer than 200,000 clones, of which approximately 84% were seen once. Roughly 4.8% of the sample is held by the ten biggest clonotypes.

Sequencing was performed on PBMCs. This TCR derives from a woman in her forties or fifties in good health and CMV-seropositive. The chain employs TRBV5-8 and TRBJ2-5; too little of a D gene remains to name it. The J call may be in error: the DNA end matches TRBJ2-7 better. The CDR3 region reads CASSPRLSTYEQYF. The DNA reads as follows: TGTGCCAGCAGCCCCCGACTCTCTACGTACGAGCAGTACTTC.